This TCR beta chain was identified in a study of control samples from healthy donors and cancer patients. Generated by immunoSEQ multiplex PCR, the TCRdb table keeps only in-frame clones and is missing some. The sample contains approximately 140,000 clones, roughly nine tenths of which appear only once. The CDR3 has 15 residues. Between the trimmed V and J ends, which lost 7 bases and 2 bases, there was a span of 15 bases. From germline, CDR1 is MDHEN and CDR2 SYDVKM. This TCR was recovered from a woman in her 30s in good health. The sample was blood. This chain connects TRBV28 to TRBJ1-5; no clear D. The CDR3 DNA reads as TGTGCCAGCAACCCGTCCCTCGGGGGCAATCAGCCCCAGCATTTT. Amino acids: CASNPSLGGNQPQHF. Full variable domain (missing parts from reference TRBV28 and TRBJ1-5): DVKVTQSSRYLVKRTGEKVFLECVQDMDHENMFWYRQDPGLGLRLIYFSYDVKMKEKGDIPEGYSVSREKKERFSLILESASTNQTSMYLCASNPSLGGNQPQHFGDGTRLSIL.